The T cell receptor (beta chain) described here comes from a study of shared clonotypes between healthy human individuals. Study-wide points: Among a few donors, roughly 5.4% of naive CD4 clonotypes were found in common. Relative to clonotypes present in all four donors, those not shared had lower generation probabilities.

Genomic DNA per cell subset filled all wells of several immunoSEQ plates. Generated by immunoSEQ multiplex PCR, the TCRdb table keeps only in-frame clones and is missing some. Of roughly 2.6 million clones listed, roughly 92% are singletons. This CDR3 region has 16 residues. In germline, CDR1 is SGHRS, CDR2 YFSETQ. Trimming cost V 0 bases and J 4 bases; bases outside gene matches: 5. Among the donors, all were Caucasian adults who lived in Nashville, Tennessee. Of note for this clone: Its antigen remains unknown.

The sample taken for sequencing was naive CD4+ T cells sorted from blood. The subset denotes: CD45RA+ positively selected. This receptor was taken from a young man in good health. The chain combines TRBV5-1 with TRBJ1-5; 9 bases map to TRBD1. The CDR3 loop reads CASSLEGTGHNQPQHF. CDR3 nucleotide sequence: TGCGCCAGCAGCTTGGAGGGGACAGGGCATAATCAGCCCCAGCATTTT.